This entry features one T cell receptor beta chain sequence. Its antigen is not identified. This specimen comes from a study of T cell repertoires in ileal Crohn's disease. Study-wide findings and caveats: Clonality above 26.8% at surgery always came with endoscopic recurrence. Sorted CD8 T cells held more high-frequency clones than CD4.

Measured with immunoSEQ multiplex PCR; TCRdb has only the in-frame clones, and not every one. The sample holds over 25,000 clones; about four fifths are singletons and the top ten take roughly 19%. The CDR3 covers 14 residues. Germline CDR1 and CDR2: SNHLY and FYNNEI. Trimming took off 3 bases at V and 3 bases at J, with 9 bases between the two ends. This chain joins TRBV2 and TRBJ1-5; D is undetermined. The sequenced sample was ileal tissue. This TCR came from an adult with Crohn's disease. In DNA, the CDR3 is TGTGCCAGCAGTGAGCGGCAAGACAATCAGCCCCAGCATTTT. It is translated as CASSERQDNQPQHF.